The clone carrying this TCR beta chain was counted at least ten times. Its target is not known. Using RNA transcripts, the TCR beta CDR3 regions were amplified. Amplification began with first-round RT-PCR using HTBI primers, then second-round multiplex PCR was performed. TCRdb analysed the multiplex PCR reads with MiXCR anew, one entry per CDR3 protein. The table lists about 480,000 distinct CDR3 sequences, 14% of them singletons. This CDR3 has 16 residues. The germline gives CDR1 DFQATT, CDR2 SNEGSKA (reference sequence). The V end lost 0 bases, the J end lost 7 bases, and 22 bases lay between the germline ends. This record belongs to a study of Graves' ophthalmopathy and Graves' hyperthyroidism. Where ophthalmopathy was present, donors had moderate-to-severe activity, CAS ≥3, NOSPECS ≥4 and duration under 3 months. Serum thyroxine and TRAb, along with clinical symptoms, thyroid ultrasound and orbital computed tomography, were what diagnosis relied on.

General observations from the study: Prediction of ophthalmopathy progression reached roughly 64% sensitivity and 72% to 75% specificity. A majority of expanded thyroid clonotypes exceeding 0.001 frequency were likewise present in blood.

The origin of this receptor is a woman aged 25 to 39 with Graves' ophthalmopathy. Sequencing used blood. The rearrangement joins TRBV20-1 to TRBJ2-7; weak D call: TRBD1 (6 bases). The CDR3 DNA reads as TGCAGTGCTAGAGATCCCATACAGGGCCCTAAGGGGGAGCAGTACTTC. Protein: CSARDPIQGPKGEQYF.